The next 10 T cell receptor beta chains were all read from a single sample in a study of monozygotic twins with inflammatory bowel disease. Reanalyzing the 5' RACE reads, TCRdb keeps one entry per CDR3 protein, without DNA. The sample's table shows around 400,000 distinct CDR3 sequences. The sample comprised blood. The receptors were sampled from a human donor with ulcerative colitis or Crohn's disease, or a healthy co-twin of an affected twin (not recorded which).

The chain recombines TRBV5-1 with TRBJ2-2. The CDR3 consists of 13 residues. CDR1 is SGHRS and CDR2 is YFSETQ in the germline V gene. This chain's CDR3 is CASSLGITGELFF.

J is TRBJ2-1 and V is TRBV5-5; checking the TCRdb D call of TRBD1 is not possible without DNA. CDR1 and CDR2 from the germline V gene are SGHKS and YYEKEE (reference sequence). The length of the CDR3 is 14 residues. The CDR3 loop reads CASSLYAGSNEQFF.

The chain joins TRBV5-1 to TRBJ2-1; TCRdb reports TRBD1, a call that lacks DNA to check it against. In germline, CDR1 is SGHRS, CDR2 YFSETQ. The length of the CDR3 is 16 residues. CDR3: CASSSPGLGGYNEQFF.

The CDR3 is CASSEGVNTGELFF. The chain joins TRBV2 to TRBJ2-2. This CDR3 contains 14 residues. Germline CDR1 and CDR2: SNHLY and FYNNEI.

The chain couples TRBV6-2 or TRBV6-3 to TRBJ2-7. The length of the CDR3 is 12 residues. Germline V gene lookup returns CDR1 MNHEY and CDR2 SVGEGT. Here the CDR3 reads CASSYRVYEQYF.

The chain uses TRBV18 and TRBJ2-5; TCRdb picks TRBD1, but there is no DNA to check that call. Germline CDR1 and CDR2: KGHSH and LQKENI. The CDR3 is made up of 14 amino acids. The chain's CDR3 is CASSPPIDRETQYF.

The chain has TRBV5-5 and TRBJ2-2; checking the TCRdb D call of TRBD2 is not possible without DNA. CDR3 length: 18 amino acids. CDR1 and CDR2 from the germline V gene are SGHKS and YYEKEE (reference sequence). Here the CDR3 reads CASSLAAAGGANTGELFF. Complete variable domain (other parts from reference TRBV5-5 and TRBJ2-2): DAGVTQSPTHLIKTRGQQVTLRCSPISGHKSVSWYQQVLGQGPQFIFQYYEKEERGRGNFPDRFSARQFPNYSSELNVNALLLGDSALYLCASSLAAAGGANTGELFFGEGSRLTVL.

V and J are TRBV30 and TRBJ2-2; TCRdb lists TRBD2, though no DNA is available to test this call. Germline CDR1 GTSNPN, CDR2 SVGIG (reference sequence). The CDR3 loop spans 13 amino acids. The CDR3 sequence is CAWAAGNTGELFF.

The chain is built from TRBV9 and TRBJ1-3; without DNA, the TCRdb call of TRBD1 cannot be checked. In germline, CDR1 is SGDLS, CDR2 YYNGEE. The CDR3 has 15 amino acids. CDR3 sequence: CASSAFPEDGNTIYF. The full variable domain, completed using reference TRBV9 and TRBJ1-3, is DSGVTQTPKHLITATGQRVTLRCSPRSGDLSVYWYQQSLDQGLQFLIQYYNGEERAKGNILERFSAQQFPDLHSELNLSSLELGDSALYFCASSAFPEDGNTIYFGEGSWLTVV.

V is TRBV7-9 and J is TRBJ2-5; the TCRdb D gene call, TRBD2, has no DNA to confirm it. The CDR3 consists of 13 residues. Germline V gene data show CDR1 as SEHNR and CDR2 as FQNEAQ (reference sequence). The CDR3 is CASSSTGVETQYF. Drawing the rest from reference TRBV7-9 and TRBJ2-5, the complete variable domain is DTGVSQNPRHKITKRGQNVTFRCDPISEHNRLYWYRQTLGQGPEFLTYFQNEAQLEKSRLLSDRFSAERPKGSFSTLEIQRTEQGDSAMYLCASSSTGVETQYFGPGTRLLVL.